This T cell receptor (beta chain) was profiled in a study of blood T cell repertoires in COVID-19. Overall study context: Sites in the United States, Italy and Spain provided acute and convalescent COVID-19 samples. Nucleic acid was either cDNA or gDNA, and it came from T cells, B-cell-depleted T cells, or PBMCs.

In its sample, this clone was seen once. Participants' reported clinical history set cohort assignment. Measured with immunoSEQ multiplex PCR; TCRdb has only the in-frame clones, and not every one. Among 120,000 or so clones listed, about four fifths were seen once. The CDR3 has 18 residues. The source of this sequence is a woman between 25 and 40 years old who had recovered from COVID-19. The specimen sequenced was PBMCs or T cells enriched from blood (not recorded which). The V and J genes are TRBV21-1 and TRBJ2-5; the DNA was not used to check the table's D call, TRBD2. TRBV21-1 is deemed a pseudogene. The CDR3 loop is CASSRGGWASAPPETQYF. In DNA, the CDR3 is TGTGCCAGCAGCCGCGGGGGGTGGGCTAGCGCTCCTCCAGAGACCCAGTACTTC.